These 25 T cell receptor beta chains originate from one sample sequenced in a study of T cells in Graves' hyperthyroidism and ophthalmopathy. Authors of the study amplified TCR beta CDR3 regions from RNA transcripts. Initially, a first-round RT-PCR of the TCR CDR3 employed the HTBI primer set. TCRdb recomputed calls from the multiplex PCR reads with MiXCR, one row per CDR3 protein. Here the sample spans roughly 400,000 distinct CDR3 sequences, about 14% being singletons. The sample was blood. The receptors come from a man in his fifties with Graves' ophthalmopathy.

The chain carries TRBV20-1 and TRBJ2-4; D is undetermined. CDR3 length equals 13 residues. Per germline, CDR1 DFQATT and CDR2 SNEGSKA (reference sequence). Trimming left V 6 bases short and J 8 bases short, with 17 bases between. Here the CDR3 DNA reads TGCAGTGCCCGAAGATCCGGGTCCGACATTCAGTACTTC. Protein sequence: CSARRSGSDIQYF.

This clonotype has more than one count but fewer than ten. The genes are TRBV13 and TRBJ2-7; TRBD2 agrees at 11 bases. After removal of 5 bases from V and 4 bases from J, the junction contained 22 bases not matched to a gene. The CDR3 has 20 residues. Germline CDR1 reads PRHDT; CDR2 reads FYEKMQ (reference sequence). The CDR3 spells CASSGGRFPLTSGKTYEQYF. DNA for the CDR3: TGTGCCAGCAGCGGGGGACGGTTCCCTCTGACTAGCGGGAAAACGTACGAGCAGTACTTC.

The sample holds many counts of this clonotype. The V gene is TRBV28, the J gene TRBJ2-4; tentative D call: TRBD1 (5 bases). Germline loops: CDR1 MDHEN, CDR2 SYDVKM. The CDR3 loop spans 13 amino acids. Trimming took off 7 bases at V and 6 bases at J, with 13 bases between the two ends. CDR3 bases: TGTGCCAGCAAAGACAGCACCTTAAACATTCAGTACTTC. This codes for CASKDSTLNIQYF.

The rearrangement links TRBV6-5 to TRBJ2-7, with D hard to call. The CDR3 totals 14 residues. Germline CDR1 and CDR2: MNHEY and SVGAGI. Trimming removed 0 bases at V and 5 bases at J, with 11 bases between. The DNA of the CDR3 is TGTGCCAGCAGTTACTCGTCTATCAGGAACGAGCAGTACTTC. This encodes CASSYSSIRNEQYF.

This clonotype occurred a few times. The J gene is TRBJ1-4, the V gene TRBV5-1; D gene uncertain. Trimming took off 4 bases at V and 5 bases at J, with 18 bases between the two ends. Germline V lookup: CDR1 SGHRS, CDR2 YFSETQ. The CDR3 has 16 amino acids. The CDR3 DNA reads TGCGCCAGCAGCGTACTGGGTGGCGGCGGGAATGAAAAACTGTTTTTT. Translation gives CASSVLGGGGNEKLFF.

In its sample, this clonotype was seen many times. The chain combines TRBV30 with TRBJ2-2; D may be TRBD2 (6 bases). Germline values: CDR1 GTSNPN, CDR2 SVGIG (reference sequence). The V end lost 5 bases, the J end lost 5 bases, and 12 bases lay between the germline ends. CDR3 size: 13 residues. CDR3 protein: CAWSTSVTGELFF. Written as DNA, the CDR3 is TGTGCCTGGTCGACTAGTGTTACCGGGGAGCTGTTTTTT.

This clonotype showed up many times. The chain has TRBV5-1 and TRBJ2-7; 10 bases line up with TRBD2. V lost 4 bases to trimming and J lost 2 bases; unmatched junction nucleotides: 3. Germline CDR1 is SGHRS and CDR2 is YFSETQ. The CDR3 spans 14 residues. The CDR3 DNA sequence: TGCGCCAGCAGCGAGAGCGGGAGGGCCTACGAGCAGTACTTC. The encoded protein is CASSESGRAYEQYF. The full variable domain, its missing parts supplied by reference TRBV5-1 and TRBJ2-7, is KAGVTQTPRYLIKTRGQQVTLSCSPISGHRSVSWYQQTPGQGLQFLFEYFSETQRNKGNFPGRFSGRQFSNSRSEMNVSTLELGDSALYLCASSESGRAYEQYFGPGTRLTVT.

This clonotype was picked up one time. This may be a read error: a much more frequent sequence differs by one nucleotide. The gene calls are TRBV12-3 or TRBV12-4 and TRBJ2-2; D call uncertain. The CDR3 consists of 14 residues. The V and J ends lost 5 bases and 3 bases respectively, with 10 bases between them. CDR3 region: CASSRNGDTGELFF. CDR3 sequence (DNA): TGTGCCAGCAGTCGAAATGGGGACACCGGGGAGCTGTTTTTT.

The CDR3: CAISGGRDNNEQFF. The CDR3, as DNA: TGTGCCATCAGTGGGGGGAGGGACAACAATGAGCAGTTCTTC. The J gene is TRBJ2-1, the V gene TRBV10-3, with a weak D call TRBD2 (7 bases). Germline loops: CDR1 ENHRY, CDR2 SYGVKD. Deletions cut 4 bases from V and 5 bases from J, with 12 bases between. This CDR3 has 14 amino acids.

This clonotype was found many times. The gene calls are TRBV27 and TRBJ2-1, with D tentatively TRBD2 (6 bases). The germline CDR1 and CDR2 sequences are MNHEY and SMNVEV (reference sequence). V lost 3 bases to trimming and J lost 0 bases, with 12 bases between them. The CDR3 length is 16 residues. The CDR3 sequence is CASSFRRGSSYNEQFF. In DNA, the CDR3 is TGTGCCAGCAGTTTCAGACGGGGGAGCTCCTACAATGAGCAGTTCTTC.

This clonotype has more than one count but fewer than ten. The chain combines TRBV6-1 with TRBJ2-2, with 7 bases matching TRBD2. The CDR3 has 16 residues. Per germline, CDR1 MNHNS and CDR2 SASEGT. Trimming cost V 9 bases and J 0 bases; bases outside gene matches: 10. Here the CDR3 reads CASRTTSFSNTGELFF. CDR3 coding DNA: TGTGCCAGTAGAACGACTAGCTTCTCGAACACCGGGGAGCTGTTTTTT.

The genes are TRBV19 and TRBJ1-1; D remains unclear. V dropped 3 bases and J dropped 5 bases, with 13 bases sitting between them. Germline CDR1 reads LNHDA; CDR2 reads SQIVND (reference sequence). The CDR3 runs to 14 residues. The CDR3 DNA is TGTGCCAGTAGTATTGACCCCCGGACGACTGAAGCTTTCTTT. Amino acids: CASSIDPRTTEAFF.

This clonotype was observed at least ten times. The V gene is TRBV5-6, the J gene TRBJ2-1; 7 bases align to TRBD1. V was clipped by 4 bases and J by 8 bases; unmatched bases: 6. The CDR3 totals 13 residues. Germline V gives CDR1 SGHDT, CDR2 YYEEEE. CDR3 coding DNA: TGTGCCAGCAGCCCTGGGACAGTCTATGAGCAGTTCTTC. Amino acids: CASSPGTVYEQFF.

In its sample, this clonotype was seen many times. CDR3 sequence (DNA): TGTGCCAGCTCGCCCCAAGCCCGAGGGGGAGACTATGGCTACACCTTC. It yields the protein CASSPQARGGDYGYTF. The chain carries TRBV18 and TRBJ1-2; a weak D match, TRBD1 (6 bases). Germline assignment: CDR1 KGHSH and CDR2 LQKENI. The ends were cut back, 6 bases at V and 3 bases at J, with 20 bases in the middle. This CDR3 contains 16 residues.

This clonotype was detected many times. V gene TRBV6-1 combines with J gene TRBJ2-1, with 9 bases identical to TRBD2. Germline trimming cut 7 bases from V and 3 bases from J; bases unmatched to any gene: 7. The CDR3 length is 15 residues. The V gene's germline CDR1 is MNHNS and CDR2 SASEGT. CDR3: CASTTLRGGYNEQFF. CDR3 coding DNA: TGTGCCAGCACTACATTGCGGGGGGGCTACAATGAGCAGTTCTTC.

Concerning this clonotype: This likely comes from a read error, as the CDR3 has no conserved phenylalanine or tryptophan at its end. The DNA is omitted, as the CDR3 cannot be located on it reliably, and the CDR3 follows TCRdb's listing. The CDR3 is CASKYTTHGYTL. The chain recombines TRBV6-1 with TRBJ1-2. In germline, CDR1 is MNHNS, CDR2 SASEGT. The CDR3 sequence runs 12 residues, both termini included.

In this sample, this clonotype turned up many times. J is TRBJ1-1 and V is TRBV28; D remains unclear. The V and J ends lost 7 bases and 3 bases respectively, with 15 bases between them. The CDR3 length is 14 residues. CDR1 is MDHEN, CDR2 SYDVKM, per germline. The CDR3 is CASTTTEWYTEAFF. The CDR3, as DNA: TGTGCCAGCACTACAACAGAGTGGTACACTGAAGCTTTCTTT.

For this clonotype: Since the CDR3 does not end with the conserved phenylalanine or tryptophan, this likely comes from a read error. The gene calls are TRBV6-2 or TRBV6-3 and TRBJ2-3, with 8 positions matching TRBD2. J gave up 2 bases and V 6 bases, and 4 bases lay outside the gene matches. Germline CDR1 MNHEY, CDR2 SVGEGT. The CDR3 runs 14 residues. The CDR3 nucleotides are TGTGCCAGCAGAAATAGCGGGAACACAGATACGCAGTATCTT. As protein: CASRNSGNTDTQYL.

This chain joins TRBV6-1 and TRBJ1-1; D gene unclear. Germline CDR1 is MNHNS and CDR2 is SASEGT. Trimming removed 1 base at V and 8 bases at J, with 14 bases between. The CDR3 runs to 14 residues. CDR3 coding DNA: TGTGCCAGCAGTGAAGTGACCCTCCTGACAGAAGCTTTCTTT. The encoded protein is CASSEVTLLTEAFF.

This chain joins TRBV25-1 and TRBJ2-7; 7 bases line up with TRBD2. V trimming: 2 bases; J trimming: 3 bases; junction bases outside the gene matches: 4. The germline V gene has CDR1 MGHDK and CDR2 SYGVNS. The CDR3 totals 14 residues. This CDR3 is CASSEVGRFYEQYF. CDR3 coding DNA: TGTGCCAGCAGTGAAGTCGGGAGGTTCTACGAGCAGTACTTC.

The table lists this clonotype with many counts. The chain carries TRBV11-2 and TRBJ2-7, with 7 bases fitting TRBD2. CDR1 and CDR2 (germline): SGHAT, FQNNGV. The CDR3 sequence is 15 residues long. V trimming: 7 bases; J trimming: 7 bases; junction bases outside the gene matches: 16. The CDR3 loop is CASTPGMGGGREQYF. The DNA of the CDR3 is TGTGCCAGCACCCCCGGGATGGGGGGAGGGCGAGAGCAGTACTTC.

The V call is TRBV19, the J call TRBJ1-1; D might be TRBD1 (5 bases). CDR1 is LNHDA and CDR2 is SQIVND in the germline V gene (reference sequence). Trimming pared 3 bases from V and 0 bases from J, leaving 17 bases between. This CDR3 region has 17 residues. CDR3 sequence: CASSMFGQGYVNTEAFF. The CDR3 bases are TGTGCCAGTAGTATGTTTGGGCAGGGATATGTGAACACTGAAGCTTTCTTT.

Regarding this clonotype: This sequence may be a read error, since a much larger clone differs from it by one base. The chain has TRBV29-1 and TRBJ2-1; 7 bases match TRBD2. The CDR3 is made up of 13 amino acids. Germline V gives CDR1 SQVTM, CDR2 ANQGSEA. The CDR3 region is CSVEGGSYNEPFF. The DNA of the CDR3 is TGCAGCGTTGAGGGCGGGAGCTACAATGAGCCGTTCTTC.

In this sample, this clonotype turned up many times. J is TRBJ2-7 and V is TRBV20-1, with D tentatively TRBD1 or TRBD2 (5 bases each). Germline CDR1 is DFQATT and CDR2 is SNEGSKA (reference sequence). Deletions cut 3 bases from V and 2 bases from J, with 17 bases between. The CDR3 loop spans 15 amino acids. The CDR3 reads CSASQGSGPAYEQYF. For the CDR3, the DNA is TGCAGTGCTAGCCAGGGCAGCGGACCCGCCTACGAGCAGTACTTC.

This chain joins TRBV2 and TRBJ1-2; D unresolved. Per the germline V gene, CDR1 is SNHLY and CDR2 is FYNNEI. This CDR3 is built from 14 residues. V was trimmed by 3 bases and J by 7 bases, leaving 15 bases between them. CDR3 region: CASSDQSRAVGYTF. CDR3 sequence (DNA): TGTGCCAGCAGTGATCAATCTAGAGCTGTTGGCTACACCTTC.